This record concerns one T cell receptor (beta chain) sequence. Germline V gene lookup returns CDR1 LNHDA and CDR2 SQIVND (reference sequence). Deletions cut 7 bases from V and 7 bases from J, with 13 bases between. The CDR3 runs 12 residues. The repertoire was sequenced with immunoSEQ multiplex PCR; TCRdb's copy has only in-frame clones and lacks some. Here the sample spans 300,000 to 400,000 clones, 67% being singletons. This sample was included in a study of cytotoxic CD8 clonotypes in ibrutinib-treated CLL. The wider study: Samples averaged roughly 260,000 productive templates and approximately 100,000 productive rearrangements.

The chain combines TRBV19 with TRBJ1-2; the D gene is possibly TRBD1 (5 bases). Material: PBMCs, obtained after 36 months of ibrutinib treatment. The TCR sequence derives from a human donor with chronic lymphocytic leukemia. CDR3 protein: CASKAQGGGYTF. The DNA for the CDR3 is TGTGCCAGTAAGGCGCAGGGAGGTGGCTACACCTTC.